Below, 28 T cell receptor beta chains from the same sample are listed, as sequenced in a study of blood T cell repertoires in COVID-19. The protocol was immunoSEQ multiplex PCR, while the TCRdb copy is restricted to in-frame clones and leaves out a portion. The repertoire has tens of thousands of clones, roughly 89% of them found once; the top ten carry 5.4%. The sample comprised peripheral blood. The source of these receptors is a man between 60 and 70 years old with acute or convalescent COVID-19.

Only a few counts were recorded for this clone. CDR3 protein: CASKRSEREKLFF. Here the CDR3 DNA reads TGTGCCAGTAAGAGAAGTGAGAGAGAAAAACTGTTTTTT. V usage is TRBV7-9 and J usage is TRBJ1-4; unclear D gene. Germline values: CDR1 SEHNR, CDR2 FQNEAQ (reference sequence). This CDR3 is built from 13 residues. V was cut by 9 bases and J by 8 bases, with 16 bases left in between.

The chain combines TRBV14 with TRBJ1-1, with D possibly matching TRBD1 (5 bases). Germline assignment: CDR1 SGHDN and CDR2 FVKESK. The CDR3 loop spans 16 amino acids. V shed 0 bases and J shed 1 base, with 12 bases lying between them. The chain's CDR3 is CASSQEAHRTNTEAFF. The CDR3 DNA reads TGTGCCAGCAGCCAAGAGGCGCACAGGACGAACACTGAAGCTTTCTTT.

This rearrangement joins TRBV4-1 to TRBJ1-1, with D uncertain. Deletions cut 5 bases from V and 1 base from J, with 17 bases between. The CDR3 has 16 residues. From germline, CDR1 is MGHRA and CDR2 YSYEKL. CDR3 nucleotides: TGCGCCAGCAGCTTGGGCGTCGGTTCTGCGAACACTGAAGCTTTCTTT. Translating gives CASSLGVGSANTEAFF.

On this clone itself: Other DNA sequences in the sample encode the same CDR3. This chain links TRBV7-9 with TRBJ2-3; D possibly corresponds to TRBD2 (6 bases). The V end lost 3 bases, the J end lost 0 bases, and 7 bases lay between the germline ends. Germline CDR1 and CDR2: SEHNR and FQNEAQ (reference sequence). The CDR3 loop spans 14 amino acids. The CDR3 spells CASSLEGSTDTQYF. The CDR3 DNA reads TGTGCCAGCAGCTTGGAGGGGAGCACAGATACGCAGTATTTT.

The genes are TRBV7-9 and TRBJ1-2; 8 bases map to TRBD1. The CDR3 is 16 amino acids. The germline V gene has CDR1 SEHNR and CDR2 FQNEAQ (reference sequence). V dropped 4 bases and J dropped 8; count of bases not matched to a gene: 15. The CDR3 DNA sequence: TGTGCCAGCAGCTCATCCCCCCGGCAGGGGGCGCGAGGCTACACCTTC. The encoded protein is CASSSSPRQGARGYTF. Full variable domain (remainder filled in from reference TRBV7-9 and TRBJ1-2): DTGVSQNPRHKITKRGQNVTFRCDPISEHNRLYWYRQTLGQGPEFLTYFQNEAQLEKSRLLSDRFSAERPKGSFSTLEIQRTEQGDSAMYLCASSSSPRQGARGYTFGSGTRLTVV.

The J gene is TRBJ2-6, the V gene TRBV28; unclear D gene. The V gene lost 6 bases and the J gene lost 0 bases, with 6 bases spanning the gap. The length of the CDR3 is 14 residues. Looked up from germline, CDR1 is MDHEN and CDR2 is SYDVKM. In DNA form, the CDR3 reads TGTGCCAGCAGCTCTTCCTCTGGGGCCAACGTCCTGACTTTC. It translates to CASSSSSGANVLTF.

This rearrangement joins TRBV11-2 to TRBJ1-1, with D possibly matching TRBD1 (6 bases). The V and J ends lost 5 bases and 2 bases respectively, with 15 bases between them. The CDR3 contains 15 residues. The germline gives CDR1 SGHAT, CDR2 FQNNGV. CDR3 sequence: CASSTSTGFNTEAFF. The CDR3, as DNA: TGTGCCAGCAGCACCTCGACAGGATTCAACACTGAAGCTTTCTTT.

This chain connects TRBV27 to TRBJ2-1; a possible D gene is TRBD1 (7 bases). The CDR3 contains 15 residues. Germline CDR1 reads MNHEY; CDR2 reads SMNVEV (reference sequence). V lost 5 bases, J lost 10 bases, and 21 bases lay in between. For the CDR3, the DNA is TGTGCCAGCAGTCGCCCGGCAGGGGGGATCTTCGAGCAGTTCTTC. Amino acids: CASSRPAGGIFEQFF.

The V gene is TRBV4-2, the J gene TRBJ1-2; 7 nucleotides match TRBD1. Germline V gene data show CDR1 as LGHNA and CDR2 as YNFKEQ. The CDR3 totals 15 residues. V shed 0 bases, J shed 2 bases, and the junction held 3 bases outside the gene matches. The CDR3 region has the DNA TGTGCCAGCAGCCAAGACACAGGGGCGAACTATGGCTACACCTTC. Its translation is CASSQDTGANYGYTF.

The gene calls are TRBV5-1 and TRBJ2-1; TRBD2 matches at 9 bases. This CDR3 has 16 residues. V trimming: 0 bases; J trimming: 6 bases; junction bases outside the gene matches: 7. The germline CDR1 and CDR2 sequences are SGHRS and YFSETQ. DNA for the CDR3: TGCGCCAGCAGCTTGGGAGCGGGGGGCTCCCTCAATGAGCAGTTCTTC. This codes for CASSLGAGGSLNEQFF.

V is TRBV24-1 and J is TRBJ2-1; possibly TRBD1 for D (6 bases). V was cut by 1 base and J by 8 bases, with 8 bases left in between. This CDR3 has 13 residues. In germline, CDR1 is KGHDR, CDR2 SFDVKD. CDR3 in amino acids: CATSDFRGDEQFF. The CDR3 DNA reads TGTGCCACCAGTGATTTCAGGGGCGATGAGCAGTTCTTC.

The chain joins TRBV11-2 to TRBJ1-1, with D tentatively TRBD1 (6 bases). Germline assignment: CDR1 SGHAT and CDR2 FQNNGV. The CDR3 has 15 residues. The V end lost 1 base, the J end lost 0 bases, and 9 bases lay between the germline ends. The CDR3 DNA sequence: TGTGCCAGCAGCTTAGTGACAGGCCTGAACACTGAAGCTTTCTTT. Amino acids: CASSLVTGLNTEAFF.

This clone was detected once. V gene TRBV6-5 combines with J gene TRBJ2-5; the D gene is possibly TRBD2 (5 bases). Between the trimmed V and J ends, which lost 10 bases and 5 bases, there was a span of 14 bases. This CDR3 region has 12 residues. Germline V lookup: CDR1 MNHEY, CDR2 SVGAGI. This CDR3 reads CATQFGLETQYF. CDR3 in DNA: TGTGCCACCCAGTTTGGACTGGAGACCCAGTACTTC.

The genes are TRBV11-2 and TRBJ1-1, with TRBD1 matching over 8 bases. Germline V gene sequence: CDR1 SGHAT, CDR2 FQNNGV. Trimming at V came to 1 base and at J to 5 bases, leaving 6 bases not matched to a gene. This CDR3 has 15 residues. CDR3 sequence reads: CASSLAGGGVTEAFF. CDR3 DNA sequence: TGTGCCAGCAGCTTAGCAGGGGGCGGGGTTACTGAAGCTTTCTTT.

In DNA form, the CDR3 reads TGCGCAATAACTCCCGTTTCCGGGACAGACTCCTACGAGCAGTACTTC. It yields the protein CAITPVSGTDSYEQYF. This chain uses TRBV23-1 with TRBJ2-7, with TRBD1 identical over 7 bases. TRBV23-1 is an ORF, with its function uncertain. The length of the CDR3 is 16 residues.

V usage is TRBV11-3 and J usage is TRBJ2-2; TRBD1 matches 8 bases. V lost 3 bases, J lost 3 bases, and 6 bases stayed unmatched. The CDR3 length is 16 residues. Germline CDR1 and CDR2: SGHNT and YENEEA. The CDR3: CASSFSGQGYTGELFF. CDR3 in DNA: TGTGCCAGCAGCTTTTCCGGACAGGGATACACCGGGGAGCTGTTTTTT.

The J gene is TRBJ1-6, the V gene TRBV24-1; D perhaps matches TRBD1 (6 bases). The V gene lost 3 bases and the J gene lost 3 bases, with 17 bases spanning the gap. CDR3 length equals 18 residues. The germline V gene has CDR1 KGHDR and CDR2 SFDVKD. CDR3 nucleotide sequence: TGTGCCACCAGTGATGTGATAACAGGGTTCTACTATAATTCACCCCTCCACTTT. Its protein product is CATSDVITGFYYNSPLHF.

This clone was found a few times. This rearrangement joins TRBV5-6 to TRBJ1-2, with a tentative D call TRBD1 (5 bases). The CDR3 runs 15 residues. Looked up from germline, CDR1 is SGHDT and CDR2 is YYEEEE. V lost 0 bases and J 8 bases, leaving 17 bases between the germline ends. The CDR3 loop is CASSLVDAGLDGYTF. CDR3 coding DNA: TGTGCCAGCAGCTTGGTGGATGCAGGGCTAGACGGCTACACCTTC.

This clone occurred once. The chain employs TRBV23-1 and TRBJ2-6; unclear D gene. Being an ORF, TRBV23-1 has a function that is uncertain. The V and J ends lost 0 bases and 1 base respectively, with 7 bases between them. The CDR3 is 16 residues long. CDR3 in amino acids: CASSQSGLSGANVLTF. In DNA, the CDR3 is TGCGCCAGCAGTCAATCGGGCTTATCTGGGGCCAACGTCCTGACTTTC.

This clone has just one count. V is TRBV6-5 and J is TRBJ2-1, with 11 bases that match TRBD1. There are 15 residues in the CDR3. CDR1 is MNHEY and CDR2 is SVGAGI in the germline V gene. J was trimmed by 7 bases and V by 7 bases; bases with no gene match: 9. The CDR3 DNA is TGTGCCAGCACCCTGGGGGGGACAGGGGGTAATGAGCAGTTCTTC. As protein: CASTLGGTGGNEQFF.

This clone came up once. The chain uses TRBV7-2 and TRBJ2-5, with 14 bases that match TRBD2. This CDR3 has 16 residues. V was pared by 5 bases and J by 5 bases, with 7 bases of the junction left unmatched. Germline V gene data show CDR1 as SGHTA and CDR2 as FQGNSA. In DNA form, the CDR3 reads TGTGCCAGCAGCAAGACTAGCGGGGGGGCAGGCGAGACCCAGTACTTC. This gives the protein CASSKTSGGAGETQYF.

The rearrangement links TRBV3-1 (or the pseudogene TRBV3-2) to TRBJ2-2; 13 bases map to TRBD2. This CDR3 has 18 residues. With V trimmed by 3 bases and J by 2 bases, 6 bases remained unmatched. The germline V gene has CDR1 LGHDT and CDR2 YNNKEL (reference sequence). The CDR3 DNA reads TGTGCCAGCAGCCACTTGGGACTAGCGGGGCCCAACACCGGGGAGCTGTTTTTT. Translating it yields CASSHLGLAGPNTGELFF.

The chain has TRBV7-9 and TRBJ2-3, with 7 bases fitting TRBD2. J gave up 0 bases and V 5 bases, and 8 bases lay outside the gene matches. The germline V gene encodes CDR1 SEHNR and CDR2 FQNEAQ (reference sequence). The CDR3 has 16 residues. CDR3 protein: CASSLRWGGSTDTQYF. The CDR3, as DNA: TGTGCCAGCAGCCTTAGGTGGGGGGGTAGCACAGATACGCAGTATTTT.

The rearrangement joins TRBV7-2 to TRBJ1-2; D is ambiguous. The CDR3 is 16 amino acids. Germline CDR1 is SGHTA and CDR2 is FQGNSA. The V end lost 4 bases, the J end lost 0 bases, and 15 bases lay between the germline ends. The CDR3, as DNA: TGTGCCAGCAGCTCGGGTCCCGCAGACCCTAACTATGGCTACACCTTC. Protein: CASSSGPADPNYGYTF.

V is TRBV7-2 and J is TRBJ1-1; no clear D. The CDR3 is 14 residues long. Trimming left V 5 bases short and J 4 bases short, with 14 bases between. Germline loops: CDR1 SGHTA, CDR2 FQGNSA. CDR3: CASSRTTGITEAFF. CDR3 bases: TGTGCCAGCAGCCGCACTACGGGAATCACTGAAGCTTTCTTT.

The chain employs TRBV5-4 and TRBJ1-5, with D maybe TRBD1 (6 bases). Germline CDR1 reads SGHNT; CDR2 reads YYREEE (reference sequence). The V and J ends lost 0 bases and 4 bases respectively, with 8 bases between them. The CDR3 runs 14 residues. CDR3 nucleotide sequence: TGTGCCAGCAGCTTGGGTACAGGGAATCAGCCCCAGCATTTT. It is translated as CASSLGTGNQPQHF.

This chain joins TRBV3-1 (or the pseudogene TRBV3-2) and TRBJ2-1; the D gene is possibly TRBD1 (5 bases). Germline V lookup: CDR1 LGHDT, CDR2 YNNKEL (reference sequence). This CDR3 is 14 amino acids long. V gave up 4 bases and J gave up 4 bases, with 11 bases separating them. The CDR3 here is CASSLRTPYNEQFF. The CDR3 bases are TGTGCCAGCAGCCTACGGACACCGTACAATGAGCAGTTCTTC.

The rearrangement joins TRBV19 to TRBJ2-2; TRBD2 matches 7 bases. Germline assignment: CDR1 LNHDA and CDR2 SQIVND (reference sequence). The CDR3 runs 16 residues. With V trimmed by 1 base and J by 4 bases, 6 bases remained unmatched. The CDR3 nucleotides are TGTGCCAGTAGTATAGGGGGAGGGTTCCCCACCGGGGAGCTGTTTTTT. Protein product: CASSIGGGFPTGELFF.